Sequencing of this TCR beta chain was carried out in a study of CD8+ T cells in alopecia areata. CDR1 and CDR2 from the germline V gene are SGHVS and FNYEAQ. V shed 5 bases and J 2 bases; nucleotides not matched to a gene: 9. The CDR3 length is 17 residues. RNA extraction and reverse transcription yielded cDNA as sequencing template. Profiled with immunoSEQ multiplex PCR; TCRdb holds only in-frame clones, not every one. The sample has some 170,000 clones, approximately 56% seen once. Study conclusions and caveats: Mouse data revealed clearer TCR sharing than patient data did, a gap possibly tied to HLA.

Separation by sorting yielded CD4+ and CD8+ T cells from PBMCs. Comment on this clone: The antigen is unknown.

The starting material was CD4+ T cells sorted from blood, obtained at week 0. This sequence joins TRBV7-6 and TRBJ2-7; TRBD2 aligns across 13 bases. The receptor's source is a human donor with alopecia areata. The CDR3 reads CASSLSLGLAGPYEQYF. CDR3 sequence (DNA): TGTGCCAGCAGCCTCAGCTTGGGACTAGCGGGGCCCTACGAGCAGTACTTC.